The 30 T cell receptor beta chains below all came from one sample that was sequenced in a study of shared clonotypes between healthy human individuals. Clones were read by immunoSEQ multiplex PCR, and TCRdb kept only the in-frame ones, dropping some. The sample yields 2 million or so clones, over 85% seen once. The source material was naive CD4+ T cells sorted from blood. The subset denotes: CD45RA+ positively selected. These receptor sequences come from a man younger than 30 in good health.

V is TRBV5-1 and J is TRBJ1-2, with 7 bases identical to TRBD1. The V gene end was trimmed by 4 bases and the J gene end by 8 bases; junction bases not matched to a gene: 5. CDR3 length equals 12 residues. Germline V gene data show CDR1 as SGHRS and CDR2 as YFSETQ. The CDR3 DNA is TGCGCCAGCAGCAGGGGGCTAGAAGGCTACACCTTC. It encodes CASSRGLEGYTF.

J is TRBJ2-1 and V is TRBV5-1; TRBD2 matches 12 bases. Unmatched junction bases numbered 6, after V lost 4 bases and J lost 4 bases. Germline loops: CDR1 SGHRS, CDR2 YFSETQ. The CDR3 length is 16 residues. CDR3 in amino acids: CASSEGTSGPYNEQFF. The CDR3 DNA reads as TGCGCCAGCAGCGAGGGGACTAGCGGGCCTTACAATGAGCAGTTCTTC.

The chain has TRBV30 and TRBJ2-5; 8 bases are shared with TRBD1. CDR1 is GTSNPN, CDR2 SVGIG, per germline (reference sequence). This CDR3 spans 13 amino acids. V shed 4 bases and J 5 bases; nucleotides not matched to a gene: 6. The CDR3 loop reads CAWIRGLGETQYF. CDR3 DNA sequence: TGTGCCTGGATCAGGGGGCTGGGGGAGACCCAGTACTTC.

The chain couples TRBV6-5 to TRBJ1-4, with D maybe TRBD1 (6 bases). V lost 2 bases and J lost 8, with 12 bases in between. This CDR3 comprises 14 residues. From germline, CDR1 is MNHEY and CDR2 SVGAGI. The CDR3 coding sequence is TGTGCCAGCAGTTACCTCCGACAGGAGGAAAAACTGTTTTTT. Translating it yields CASSYLRQEEKLFF.

The rearrangement links TRBV10-3 to TRBJ1-2; D gene unclear. The CDR3 length is 12 residues. Germline V gene sequence: CDR1 ENHRY, CDR2 SYGVKD. V was pared by 3 bases and J by 8 bases, with 10 bases between. Here the CDR3 reads CAISESVAGYTF. DNA for the CDR3: TGTGCCATCAGTGAATCGGTGGCCGGCTACACCTTC.

The chain joins TRBV5-1 to TRBJ1-3; D is perhaps TRBD1 (5 bases). Trimming took 7 bases from V and 0 from J, leaving 11 bases between them. CDR1 SGHRS and CDR2 YFSETQ come from the germline V gene. This CDR3 comprises 14 residues. This chain's CDR3 is CASGDRTSGNTIYF. As DNA, the CDR3 is TGCGCCAGCGGTGACAGAACCTCTGGAAACACCATATATTTT.

V usage is TRBV19 and J usage is TRBJ1-5; 8 nucleotides line up with TRBD1. CDR1 is LNHDA and CDR2 is SQIVND in the germline V gene (reference sequence). CDR3 length: 16 residues. With V trimmed by 4 bases and J by 1 base, 6 bases remained unmatched. CDR3 in amino acids: CASSTTGVYSNQPQHF. The DNA for the CDR3 is TGTGCCAGTAGTACGACAGGGGTATACAGCAATCAGCCCCAGCATTTT. Using reference TRBV19 and TRBJ1-5 for the parts outside the CDR3, the full variable domain is DGGITQSPKYLFRKEGQNVTLSCEQNLNHDAMYWYRQDPGQGLRLIYYSQIVNDFQKGDIAEGYSVSREKKESFPLTVTSAQKNPTAFYLCASSTTGVYSNQPQHFGDGTRLSIL.

The chain recombines TRBV7-9 with TRBJ1-1; 10 bases map to TRBD1. Germline V gene lookup returns CDR1 SEHNR and CDR2 FQNEAQ (reference sequence). The trim removed 8 bases at V and 4 bases at J, leaving 4 bases unmatched. The CDR3 covers 13 residues. CDR3 protein: CASFRTGGTEAFF. DNA for the CDR3: TGTGCCAGCTTCCGGACAGGGGGCACTGAAGCTTTCTTT.

This clone was counted a few times. J is TRBJ2-5 and V is TRBV7-6; D is possibly TRBD2 (6 bases). The CDR3 contains 17 residues. Germline CDR1 reads SGHVS; CDR2 reads FNYEAQ. V lost 0 bases, J lost 7 bases, and 21 bases lay in between. CDR3 sequence reads: CASSLARVEGGVGTQYF. In nucleotides, the CDR3 is TGTGCCAGCAGCTTAGCCCGGGTGGAGGGAGGAGTAGGGACCCAGTACTTC.

This clone was seen just once. The rearrangement uses TRBV28 and TRBJ2-1; either TRBD1 or TRBD2 may fit D (6 bases each). The V end was cut by 8 bases, the J end by 4 bases, with 12 bases between. Germline values: CDR1 MDHEN, CDR2 SYDVKM. This CDR3 has 13 residues. For the CDR3, the DNA is TGTGCCAGCGTCAAGGGGGGATACAATGAGCAGTTCTTC. Translated, it gives CASVKGGYNEQFF.

The V and J genes are TRBV28 and TRBJ1-2; TRBD1 is a possible D gene (6 bases). CDR1 MDHEN and CDR2 SYDVKM come from the germline V gene. With 5 bases removed from V and 4 bases from J, the gap between germline ends came to 20 bases. CDR3 length: 16 amino acids. CDR3 sequence reads: CASSARPAGATYGYTF. The CDR3 DNA reads as TGTGCCAGCAGTGCCCGTCCGGCAGGGGCGACCTATGGCTACACCTTC.

J is TRBJ2-2 and V is TRBV9; D remains ambiguous. The ends were cut back, 0 bases at V and 1 base at J, with 10 bases in the middle. This CDR3 is 16 amino acids long. The germline CDR1 and CDR2 sequences are SGDLS and YYNGEE. The CDR3 DNA follows: TGTGCCAGCAGCGTAGGTGAAGGGATGAACACCGGGGAGCTGTTTTTT. Residues: CASSVGEGMNTGELFF.

With regard to this clone: Other DNA sequences in this sample translate to the same CDR3. V and J are TRBV9 and TRBJ1-6; no firm D call. The germline V gene encodes CDR1 SGDLS and CDR2 YYNGEE. The CDR3 is 14 residues long. Trimming left V 3 bases short and J 5 bases short, with 9 bases between. The CDR3 region has the DNA TGTGCCAGCAGCGCCACGGGGAATAATTCACCCCTCCACTTT. It translates to CASSATGNNSPLHF.

The chain has TRBV7-2 and TRBJ2-2, with D perhaps TRBD2 (6 bases). Germline V gene sequence: CDR1 SGHTA, CDR2 FQGNSA. The CDR3 totals 14 residues. The ends were cut back, 5 bases at V and 6 bases at J, with 13 bases in the middle. This chain's CDR3 is CASSRGTPSGELFF. CDR3 DNA sequence: TGTGCCAGCAGCCGCGGGACCCCGTCCGGGGAGCTGTTTTTT.

The chain has TRBV30 and TRBJ2-3, with 7 bases matching TRBD2. CDR1 GTSNPN and CDR2 SVGIG come from the germline V gene (reference sequence). The trim removed 1 base at V and 2 bases at J, leaving 9 bases unmatched. CDR3 size: 16 residues. This CDR3 reads CAWSEVLAKVTDTQYF. CDR3 DNA sequence: TGTGCCTGGAGTGAGGTACTAGCGAAAGTCACAGATACGCAGTATTTT.

The CDR3 here is CASIRGWYNEQFF. In nucleotides, the CDR3 is TGTGCCAGCATCAGGGGCTGGTACAATGAGCAGTTCTTC. The rearrangement uses TRBV6-1 and TRBJ2-1; tentatively, D is TRBD1 (6 bases). Germline lookup yields CDR1 MNHNS and CDR2 SASEGT. CDR3 length: 13 residues. Trimming left V 7 bases short and J 4 bases short, with 11 bases between.

The chain joins TRBV5-1 to TRBJ2-1; D not resolved. The V gene's germline CDR1 is SGHRS and CDR2 YFSETQ. The V and J ends lost 5 bases and 4 bases respectively, with 7 bases between them. The CDR3 is made up of 12 amino acids. Here the CDR3 DNA reads TGCGCCAGCAGTCAAGGGTACAATGAGCAGTTCTTC. As protein: CASSQGYNEQFF.

The chain carries TRBV19 and TRBJ2-3; no firm D call. This CDR3 is built from 14 residues. The germline V gene has CDR1 LNHDA and CDR2 SQIVND (reference sequence). Trimming pared 0 bases from V and 4 bases from J, leaving 8 bases between. The CDR3 loop reads CASSIEALSDTQYF. CDR3 DNA: TGTGCCAGTAGTATAGAGGCCTTGTCAGATACGCAGTATTTT.

The chain combines TRBV28 with TRBJ2-3; either TRBD1 or TRBD2 may supply D (5 bases each). This CDR3 is 15 amino acids long. Germline V gene lookup returns CDR1 MDHEN and CDR2 SYDVKM. Trimming cost V 4 bases and J 2 bases, with 13 bases left between them. Here the CDR3 reads CASSSAGTLTDTQYF. DNA of the CDR3: TGTGCCAGCAGTTCAGCCGGGACCCTCACAGATACGCAGTATTTT.

As regards this clone: Other DNA variants within this sample encode the same CDR3. The J gene is TRBJ2-5, the V gene TRBV18; D remains unclear. Deletions cut 2 bases from V and 5 bases from J, with 6 bases between. The length of the CDR3 is 12 residues. Germline V CDR1 and CDR2: KGHSH, LQKENI. The CDR3 DNA reads TGTGCCAGCTCACCAGGATCCGAGACCCAGTACTTC. It specifies CASSPGSETQYF.

The rearrangement uses TRBV6-5 and TRBJ2-3, with 8 bases aligning to TRBD2. Unmatched junction bases numbered 4, after V lost 5 bases and J lost 0 bases. In germline, CDR1 is MNHEY, CDR2 SVGAGI. The CDR3 extends over 15 amino acids. DNA of the CDR3: TGTGCCAGCAGTAATAGCGGGGTGAGCACAGATACGCAGTATTTT. It translates to CASSNSGVSTDTQYF.

As for this clone: The same CDR3 arises from other DNA sequences in this sample as well. This chain links TRBV18 with TRBJ1-5; 8 positions agree with TRBD1. Per germline, CDR1 KGHSH and CDR2 LQKENI. The CDR3 covers 13 residues. V was pared by 3 bases and J by 7 bases, with 2 bases of the junction left unmatched. The CDR3 bases are TGTGCCAGCTCACCGGGACAGGACCAGCCCCAGCATTTT. Translating gives CASSPGQDQPQHF.

The rearrangement links TRBV6-5 to TRBJ1-1; no reliable D call. Per the germline V gene, CDR1 is MNHEY and CDR2 is SVGAGI. The length of the CDR3 is 15 residues. Trimming pared 5 bases from V and 2 bases from J, leaving 15 bases between. CDR3 loop: CASSGRRAGNTEAFF. The CDR3 DNA sequence: TGTGCCAGCAGTGGACGACGGGCAGGTAACACTGAAGCTTTCTTT.

This chain joins TRBV10-1 and TRBJ2-2; the D gene is possibly TRBD1 (6 bases). The CDR3 has 17 residues. Between the trimmed V and J ends, which lost 4 bases and 5 bases, there was a span of 20 bases. Germline V lookup: CDR1 WNHNN, CDR2 SYGVQD (reference sequence). This CDR3 reads CASSGSPGQRGTGELFF. CDR3 nucleotide sequence: TGCGCCAGCAGTGGGTCGCCGGGACAACGAGGTACCGGGGAGCTGTTTTTT.

This clone was seen just once. Other DNA sequences in this sample translate to the same CDR3. V and J are TRBV5-1 and TRBJ2-7; D is possibly TRBD1 (6 bases). V shed 4 bases and J shed 2 bases, with 13 bases lying between them. The CDR3 spans 14 residues. Germline lookup yields CDR1 SGHRS and CDR2 YFSETQ. CDR3 loop: CASSLKGVTYEQYF. CDR3 sequence (DNA): TGCGCCAGCAGCCTCAAGGGGGTTACCTACGAGCAGTACTTC. Full variable domain (rest looked up from reference TRBV5-1 and TRBJ2-7): KAGVTQTPRYLIKTRGQQVTLSCSPISGHRSVSWYQQTPGQGLQFLFEYFSETQRNKGNFPGRFSGRQFSNSRSEMNVSTLELGDSALYLCASSLKGVTYEQYFGPGTRLTVT.

Concerning this clone itself: Other DNA sequences of this sample code for an identical CDR3. The CDR3 DNA reads as TGCGCCAGCAGCCAAGACAGATTGAACACTGAAGCTTTCTTT. Its translation is CASSQDRLNTEAFF. The chain carries TRBV4-3 and TRBJ1-1; no clear D gene. Trimming cost V 0 bases and J 0 bases, with 5 bases left between them. Germline-derived CDR1 and CDR2 are LGHNA and YSLEER. This CDR3 has 14 amino acids.

The J gene is TRBJ1-6, the V gene TRBV27; 7 positions agree with TRBD1. CDR1 MNHEY and CDR2 SMNVEV come from the germline V gene (reference sequence). The V segment lost 6 bases and the J segment 0 bases; nucleotides outside the gene matches: 2. The CDR3 is 15 amino acids. The CDR3 sequence: CASRRTGSYNSPLHF. In DNA form, the CDR3 reads TGTGCCAGCAGGCGGACAGGCTCCTATAATTCACCCCTCCACTTT.

A remark on this clone: The sample holds other DNA sequences that translate to the same CDR3. The V gene is TRBV6-5, the J gene TRBJ1-1; unclear D gene. CDR1 and CDR2 from the germline V gene are MNHEY and SVGAGI. V was trimmed by 2 bases and J by 0 bases, leaving 7 bases between them. The CDR3 contains 14 residues. The CDR3 here is CASSYGNMNTEAFF. Here the CDR3 DNA reads TGTGCCAGCAGTTACGGGAACATGAACACTGAAGCTTTCTTT.

About this clone: A read error may explain this, as a much larger clone is one base away. Additional DNA sequences in this sample encode the identical CDR3. The chain combines TRBV7-2 with TRBJ2-2; D gene unclear. V lost 1 base, J lost 4 bases, and 4 bases lay in between. Germline V gene lookup returns CDR1 SGHTA and CDR2 FQGNSA. The CDR3 has 13 residues. The CDR3 sequence: CASSLGGTGELFF. In DNA form, the CDR3 reads TGTGCCAGCAGCTTAGGAGGCACCGGGGAGCTGTTTTTT. The entire variable domain, with the rest obtained from reference TRBV7-2 and TRBJ2-2, is as follows: GAGVSQSPSNKVTEKGKDVELRCDPISGHTALYWYRQSLGQGLEFLIYFQGNSAPDKSGLPSDRFSAERTGGSVSTLTIQRTQQEDSAVYLCASSLGGTGELFFGEGSRLTVL.

Concerning this clone itself: Being one base from a much bigger clone, this may be a read error. The genes are TRBV6-5 and TRBJ2-6; D gene unclear. This CDR3 comprises 13 residues. Germline CDR1 MNHEY, CDR2 SVGAGI. The CDR3 nucleotides are TGTGCCAGCAGTAACTCTGGGGCCAACGTCCTGACTTTC. This translates into CASSNSGANVLTF.